This T cell receptor beta chain was profiled in a study of early T cells in non-severe SARS-CoV-2 infection. Turning to the study itself: It was bulk RNA from unsorted whole blood that was sequenced, and the chains were unpaired.

The V end lost 0 bases, the J end lost 4 bases, and 12 bases lay between the germline ends. This CDR3 spans 14 amino acids. CDR1 and CDR2 from the germline V gene are SQVTM and ANQGSEA. In TCRdb, the 5' RACE reads were re-called with MiXCR into one record per CDR3 protein. The table lists around 58,000 distinct CDR3 sequences, about 7.7% of them singletons. A note on this clonotype: Its antigen is undetermined.

Study conclusions and caveats: Sequences matched to VDJdb favored anti-spike CD8 responses, while private and CD4 specificities were missed.

Material: whole blood, obtained at baseline. The TCR originated in an adult who was a healthcare worker with PCR-confirmed SARS-CoV-2 infection or an uninfected control (not recorded which). The chain couples TRBV29-1 to TRBJ2-5; no reliable D call. The CDR3 bases are TGCAGCGTTGAAGATCCCCCCGCCGGAGAGACCCAGTACTTC. Translation: CSVEDPPAGETQYF.